This is a list of T cell receptor beta chains from one sample in a study of naive and memory T cell subsets. Using its own MiXCR run on the UMI-ligation and nested PCR reads, TCRdb lists one record per CDR3 protein. The table lists approximately 80,000 distinct CDR3 sequences, 9% of them singletons. Sequenced input: naive CD8+ T cells from blood. Receptor source: a human donor in good health. Each CDR3 is given with its conserved first and last residue. A D gene is named only where the DNA matches it firmly. Clone size is shown for a subset of rows, as once, few, many or a class of expanded clone.

clone_size	d_call	v_call	j_call	cdr3_aa	cdr3_nt
many	TRBD1	TRBV29-1	TRBJ2-7	CSVLTGGTYEQYF	TGCAGCGTTTTGACAGGGGGAACCTACGAGCAGTACTTC
few	.	TRBV10-3	TRBJ2-1	CATEGLSSEQFF	TGTGCCACCGAGGGCCTATCTTCCGAGCAGTTCTTC
many	.	TRBV6-2/TRBV6-3	TRBJ1-5	CASSYWGPDQPQHF	TGTGCCAGCAGTTACTGGGGACCCGATCAGCCCCAGCATTTT
few	.	TRBV3-1	TRBJ2-1	CASSQEAPGHAYGEQFF	TGTGCCAGCAGCCAAGAGGCCCCCGGACACGCGTACGGTGAGCAGTTCTTC
many	TRBD2	TRBV5-5	TRBJ2-3	CASSLAAAGLAGGVGTDTQYF	TGTGCCAGCAGCTTGGCTGCCGCGGGACTAGCGGGAGGAGTCGGTACAGATACGCAGTATTTT
many	TRBD2	TRBV3-1	TRBJ2-7	CASSQGTAGVGSYEQYF	TGTGCCAGCAGCCAAGGAACCGCGGGAGTGGGGTCCTACGAGCAGTACTTC
many	.	TRBV7-3	TRBJ2-7	CASSLGGPGEDF	TGTGCCAGCAGCTTAGGGGGGCCAGGGGAAGACTTC
.	TRBD2	TRBV4-2	TRBJ2-7	CASGRLGGTYEQYF	TGTGCCAGCGGTCGACTGGGAGGGACCTACGAGCAGTACTTC
.	TRBD1	TRBV27	TRBJ2-7	CASRYFAGQGSYEQYF	TGTGCCAGCCGCTATTTTGCGGGACAGGGGTCCTACGAGCAGTACTTC
few	TRBD2	TRBV29-1	TRBJ2-1	CSVRGGGFNEQFF	TGCAGCGTGCGGGGGGGGGGATTCAATGAGCAGTTCTTC
many	.	TRBV5-6	TRBJ2-5	CASSPFRGALETQYF	TGTGCCAGCAGCCCATTCAGGGGGGCGTTGGAGACCCAGTACTTC
.	TRBD2	TRBV11-2	TRBJ2-1	CASSLAGRNEQFF	TGTGCCAGCAGCCTAGCGGGACGCAATGAGCAGTTCTTC
.	.	TRBV12-3/TRBV12-4	TRBJ2-1	CASNPGSNEQFF	TGTGCCAGCAACCCCGGGAGCAATGAGCAGTTCTTC
few	.	TRBV3-1	TRBJ1-5	CASSQGKGRANQPQHF	TGTGCCAGCAGCCAAGGGAAAGGGAGGGCCAATCAGCCCCAGCATTTT
.	.	TRBV12-5	TRBJ2-7	CASGLVLYEQYF	TGTGCTAGTGGTTTGGTATTATACGAGCAGTACTTC
few	.	TRBV5-1	TRBJ1-5	CASSLEGGTDNQPQHF	TGCGCCAGCAGCTTGGAAGGGGGGACGGACAATCAGCCCCAGCATTTT
few	.	TRBV4-3	TRBJ2-7	CASSQDVGPTLFYEQYF	TGCGCCAGCAGCCAAGATGTGGGACCAACCCTGTTCTACGAGCAGTACTTC
.	.	TRBV5-1	TRBJ1-1	CASSLVRAQNTEAFF	TGCGCCAGCAGCTTGGTCAGGGCTCAAAACACTGAAGCTTTCTTT
few	.	TRBV5-6	TRBJ2-6	CASRLRDSSKPGANVLTF	TGTGCCAGCAGACTTCGGGACTCCTCTAAACCTGGGGCCAACGTCCTGACTTTC
few	.	TRBV4-1	TRBJ1-1	CASSKDSGSPNTEAFF	TGCGCCAGCAGCAAAGATTCGGGCTCCCCGAACACTGAAGCTTTCTTT
few	.	TRBV10-3	TRBJ2-7	CAISEDGSYEQYF	TGTGCCATCAGTGAGGACGGCTCCTACGAGCAGTACTTC
many	.	TRBV11-2	TRBJ2-3	CASSLAPHTQYF	TGTGCCAGCAGCTTAGCTCCTCATACGCAGTATTTT
many	.	TRBV25-1	TRBJ2-2	CASSFDLGTTGELFF	TGTGCCAGCTCGTTCGATTTGGGGACCACCGGGGAGCTGTTTTTT
.	.	TRBV27	TRBJ2-2	CVSSLIEDTGELFF	TGTGTCAGCAGCCTGATTGAGGATACCGGGGAGCTGTTTTTT
once	.	TRBV7-6	TRBJ2-5	CASSPPSGVETQYF	TGTGCCAGCAGCCCCCCGTCGGGAGTGGAGACCCAGTACTTC
.	.	TRBV7-2	TRBJ2-3	CASSLGDYADTQYF	TGTGCCAGCAGCTTAGGAGACTACGCAGATACGCAGTATTTT
many	.	TRBV4-2	TRBJ2-7	CASSQDRAGQPSYEQYF	TGTGCCAGCAGCCAAGATCGGGCGGGGCAACCTTCCTACGAGCAGTACTTC
few	.	TRBV29-1	TRBJ2-3	CSVERAGAQYF	TGCAGCGTTGAGAGGGCCGGGGCGCAGTATTTT
.	.	TRBV5-1	TRBJ2-5	CASAGETQYF	TGCGCCAGCGCGGGGGAGACCCAGTACTTC
.	.	TRBV7-9	TRBJ2-1	CASSDLGTGNEQFF	TGTGCCAGCAGCGACCTCGGGACCGGCAATGAGCAGTTCTTC